These T cell receptor beta chains were read from a single sample in a study of blood T cell repertoires in COVID-19. The assay was immunoSEQ multiplex PCR, and TCRdb's table has in-frame clones only and misses some. The table includes 210,000 or so clones, 70% to 85% detected once. The source material was peripheral blood. These receptor sequences come from a man aged 50 to 59 who had recovered from COVID-19. CDR3s include the opening cysteine and the closing phenylalanine or tryptophan. A D gene is named only where the DNA matches it firmly. Expanded clones are given a class, and other clones once, few, many or no size at all.

j_gene: TRBJ1-1
abundance: few
d_gene: -
v_gene: TRBV11-3
CDR3aa: CASSWGGSGTEAFF
CDR3nt: TGTGCCAGCAGCTGGGGGGGGTCGGGCACTGAAGCTTTCTTT

j_gene: TRBJ2-2
abundance: -
d_gene: -
v_gene: TRBV24-1
CDR3aa: CATSPTGNRDTGELFF
CDR3nt: TGTGCCACCAGCCCAACCGGGAACAGAGACACCGGGGAGCTGTTTTTT

j_gene: TRBJ1-4
abundance: -
d_gene: TRBD1
v_gene: TRBV7-9
CDR3aa: CASSLADRGQKLFF
CDR3nt: TGTGCCAGCAGCTTAGCGGATAGGGGGCAAAAACTGTTTTTT

j_gene: TRBJ2-3
abundance: many
d_gene: -
v_gene: TRBV4-2
CDR3aa: CASSPRLEATHTDTQYF
CDR3nt: TGTGCCAGCAGCCCTCGATTGGAAGCGACCCACACAGATACGCAGTATTTT

j_gene: TRBJ2-1
abundance: -
d_gene: -
v_gene: TRBV20-1
CDR3aa: CSASLGWQGGHNEQFF
CDR3nt: TGCAGTGCTAGTCTCGGGTGGCAGGGCGGACACAATGAGCAGTTCTTC

j_gene: TRBJ2-1
abundance: -
d_gene: -
v_gene: TRBV11-1
CDR3aa: CASSMTSSYNEQFF
CDR3nt: TGTGCCAGCAGTATGACTAGCTCCTACAATGAGCAGTTCTTC

j_gene: TRBJ2-1
abundance: -
d_gene: -
v_gene: TRBV3-1/TRBV3-2
CDR3aa: CASSPDTHPDLEQFF
CDR3nt: TGTGCCAGCAGCCCTGACACCCACCCGGATCTTGAGCAGTTCTTC

j_gene: TRBJ2-1
abundance: -
d_gene: TRBD2
v_gene: TRBV7-3
CDR3aa: CASSLQGLAGGNEQFF
CDR3nt: TGTGCCAGCAGCCTCCAAGGACTAGCGGGAGGAAATGAGCAGTTCTTC

j_gene: TRBJ2-1
abundance: -
d_gene: TRBD2
v_gene: TRBV28
CDR3aa: CASSGGLAGPFYNEQFF
CDR3nt: TGTGCCAGCAGTGGAGGACTAGCGGGCCCCTTCTACAATGAGCAGTTCTTC

j_gene: TRBJ2-7
abundance: -
d_gene: -
v_gene: TRBV7-2
CDR3aa: CASSLGLDSSYEQYF
CDR3nt: TGTGCCAGCAGCTTAGGCCTGGACAGTTCCTACGAGCAGTACTTC

j_gene: TRBJ1-2
abundance: -
d_gene: -
v_gene: TRBV5-1
CDR3aa: CASSTSSGQGGGYTF
CDR3nt: TGCGCCAGCAGCACCTCCTCTGGGCAGGGTGGCGGCTACACCTTC

j_gene: TRBJ2-7
abundance: -
d_gene: TRBD2
v_gene: TRBV28
CDR3aa: CAISSRASGRIYEQYF
CDR3nt: TGTGCCATCTCCTCCAGGGCTAGCGGGAGGATCTACGAGCAGTACTTC

j_gene: TRBJ2-7
abundance: -
d_gene: -
v_gene: TRBV28
CDR3aa: CASSLTGSYEQYF
CDR3nt: TGTGCCAGCAGTTTAACTGGTTCCTACGAGCAGTACTTC

j_gene: TRBJ2-7
abundance: -
d_gene: TRBD2
v_gene: TRBV7-2
CDR3aa: CASTGLAGGSYEQYF
CDR3nt: TGTGCCAGCACCGGACTAGCGGGAGGGTCCTACGAGCAGTACTTC